Here is one T cell receptor beta chain with its context. Only one count was recorded for this clonotype. Its cognate antigen has yet to be identified. The junction and the germline gene differ at one end; a read error may be behind it. From the cysteine up to the phenylalanine, the CDR3 has a length of 16 residues. Only the CDR3 region is kept as DNA, spanning 48 bases read in frame from base 1. This specimen comes from a study of tumor-infiltrating lymphocytes in primary liver carcinoma (dated by TCRdb to between 2016 and 2019). Some background on the complete study: Between November 2015 and early 2016, a handful of patients in China with histopathologically diagnosed primary liver carcinoma had surgical resection. The five patients, three men and two women aged 30 to 69 years, had hepatocellular carcinoma (four) or combined HCC and intrahepatic cholangiocarcinoma (one). Tumors of the five patients were stage T1-T3 N0M0 with maximum diameters of about 4.2 to 11 cm. Samples yielded roughly 3.5 to 8 million productive TCRbeta reads; read depth did not differ significantly between tissue types. TCRbeta repertoire sequencing, expression microarrays and whole-exome sequencing were combined in the study across five regions of each liver tumor, with adjacent normal tissue and blood also included. A total of 35 specimens from 5 patients underwent TCRbeta repertoire sequencing, comprising about 25 tumor regions, 5 adjacent noncancerous liver tissues and 5 peripheral blood samples. Technical replicate repertoires showed high reproducibility, with mean shared-clone rates approximately 0.9 and correlation coefficients above 0.98.

RNA from unsorted whole blood was extracted with TRIzol reagent, and germline DNA was obtained with the DNeasy Blood & Tissue kit. At the time of sampling, the patients were treatment-naive and had chronic HBV infection. Approximately 3.9 milliliters of peripheral blood were collected into K2EDTA tubes before surgery. A constant-region primer and ProtoScript II reverse transcriptase were used to reverse-transcribe TCRbeta-specific cDNA from approximately 550 ng total RNA. Three nested multiplex PCR rounds, following a slightly modified ARM-PCR procedure, were used to build the TCRbeta libraries. Each of the first two PCR rounds ran for about 10 cycles and used multiplex TRBV1-TRBV30 forward primers together with a Cbeta reverse primer. Sample barcodes and Illumina adapters were added in a final 25-cycle PCR with Deep VentR polymerase. Amplicons of 200-500 bp were gel-purified with a QIAquick gel extraction kit before sequencing. TCRbeta amplicons were sequenced on an Illumina HiSeq 2500 with 250-bp paired-end reads. Per the authors' processing: Trimmomatic v0.33 was used to quality-trim the reads, and FLASH v1.2.11 was used to merge paired reads so that full CDR3 sequences could be recovered. V, D and J germline segments were assigned to the rearranged TCRbeta sequences by MiGEC v1.2.1b. VDJtools v1.0.0 computed clonotype statistics and Shannon-Wiener diversity indices. Except for diversity analysis, only each sample's 250 most abundant clonotypes were used in subsequent analyses to reduce sampling bias. TCRdb reran the public reads through fastp at Q25 and MiXCR, keeping productive beta chains. A single entry per CDR3 protein holds the most common genes and DNA from its merged rows. The V and J calls here are based on TCRdb, not the publication. This sample has almost 200,000 distinct CDR3 sequences in its table, and around 60% of those were observed once. The ten top clones hold roughly 6.4% of the sample.

Study-level results and caveats: The top 250 clones accounted for a significantly greater share of the repertoire in tumors than in blood (p = 0.039). Consistent with antigen-driven expansion, pairs of tumor regions showed higher repertoire overlap (mean around 36%) than either tumor-adjacent pairs (around 17%) or tumor-blood pairs (roughly 14%). With just a few patients in the study, the authors point out that the findings should be validated in a larger study. Only the TCR beta chain was sequenced, which likely underestimates true repertoire diversity because unpaired alpha chains were not captured. Because the samples were bulk and unsorted, CD4+ and CD8+ T cell repertoires could not be compared.

The source of this sequence is a woman aged 60-70 years with primary liver carcinoma and hepatitis B virus infection. The chain is made from TRBV12-3 or TRBV12-4 and TRBJ1-4; 5 matching bases give a weak D call of TRBD1. Source material: peripheral blood. The DNA sequence is given as TGTGCCAGCAGTTTGGGGCAGGGTACCCCAAGTGAAAAACTGTTATTT. Translated, this gives CASSLGQGTPSEKLLF.